The sequence of this T cell receptor (beta chain) was determined in a study of T cell responses to AZD1222 COVID-19 vaccine. Overall study: Pooled samples include second doses given at about 4 or 12 weeks.

Findings of the study overall: When two AZD1222 doses had been given, Spike-specific TCR breadth and depth rose. Unmutated variant regions reportedly attract nearly half of all spike-specific TCRs. Repertoire collection took place solely once the T cell response had peaked.

Here immunoSEQ multiplex PCR was the method, and the copy in TCRdb shows in-frame clones only, minus some. This table has roughly 130,000 clones, more than 80% appearing once. In this sample, this clone turned up once. Its antigen is not known. The length of the CDR3 is 15 residues. Looked up from germline, CDR1 is SGHAT and CDR2 is FQNNGV. Trimming took 4 bases from V and 5 from J; bases not matched to a gene: 6. Here the sequenced sample was peripheral blood, taken on day 0 of AZD1222 vaccination. The rearrangement links TRBV11-2 to TRBJ1-4; 8 nucleotides align to TRBD1. The receptor was isolated from an adult in good health. For the CDR3, the DNA is TGTGCCAGCAGCTCAAACAGGGGGGGAAATGAAAAACTGTTTTTT. Translation gives CASSSNRGGNEKLFF. Full variable domain (remainder filled in from reference TRBV11-2 and TRBJ1-4): EAGVAQSPRYKIIEKRQSVAFWCNPISGHATLYWYQQILGQGPKLLIQFQNNGVVDDSQLPKDRFSAERLKGVDSTLKIQPAKLEDSAVYLCASSSNRGGNEKLFFGSGTQLSVL.